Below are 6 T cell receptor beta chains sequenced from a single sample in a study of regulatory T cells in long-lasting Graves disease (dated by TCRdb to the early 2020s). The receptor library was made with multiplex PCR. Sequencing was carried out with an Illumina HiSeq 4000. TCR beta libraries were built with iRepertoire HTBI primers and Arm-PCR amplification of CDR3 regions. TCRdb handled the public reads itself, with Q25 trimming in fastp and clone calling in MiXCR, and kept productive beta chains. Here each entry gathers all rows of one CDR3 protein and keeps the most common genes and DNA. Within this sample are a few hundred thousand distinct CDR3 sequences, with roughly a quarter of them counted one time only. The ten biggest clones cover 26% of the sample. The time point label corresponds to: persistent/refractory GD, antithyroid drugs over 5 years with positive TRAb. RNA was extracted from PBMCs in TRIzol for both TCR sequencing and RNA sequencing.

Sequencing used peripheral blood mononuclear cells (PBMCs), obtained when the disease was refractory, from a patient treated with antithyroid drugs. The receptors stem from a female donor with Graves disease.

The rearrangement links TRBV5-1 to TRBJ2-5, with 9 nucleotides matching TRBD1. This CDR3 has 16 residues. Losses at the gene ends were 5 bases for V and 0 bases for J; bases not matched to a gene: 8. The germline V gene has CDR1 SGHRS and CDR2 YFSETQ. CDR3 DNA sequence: TGCGCCAGCAGTAATAGCCGGGACAGGGACCAAGAGACCCAGTACTTC. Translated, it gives CASSNSRDRDQETQYF.

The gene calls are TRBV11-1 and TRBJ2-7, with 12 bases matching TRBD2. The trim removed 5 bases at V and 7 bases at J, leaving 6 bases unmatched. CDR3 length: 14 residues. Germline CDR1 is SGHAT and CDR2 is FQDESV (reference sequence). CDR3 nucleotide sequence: TGTGCCAGCAGCCCTAGCGGGAGGGCGAAGGAGCAGTACTTC. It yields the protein CASSPSGRAKEQYF.

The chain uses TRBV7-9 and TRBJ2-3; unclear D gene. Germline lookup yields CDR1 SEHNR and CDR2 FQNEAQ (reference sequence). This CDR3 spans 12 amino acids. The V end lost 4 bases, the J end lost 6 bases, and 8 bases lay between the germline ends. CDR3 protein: CASSYSYDTQYF. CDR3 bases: TGTGCCAGCAGCTATAGTTATGATACGCAGTATTTT.

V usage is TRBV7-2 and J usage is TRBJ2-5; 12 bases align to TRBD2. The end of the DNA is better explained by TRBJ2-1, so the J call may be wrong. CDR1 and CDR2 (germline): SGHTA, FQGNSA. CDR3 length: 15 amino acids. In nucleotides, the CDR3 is TGTGCCAGCAGCAGCGGACTAGCGGGAAATAATGAGCAGTTCTTC. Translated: CASSSGLAGNNEQFF.

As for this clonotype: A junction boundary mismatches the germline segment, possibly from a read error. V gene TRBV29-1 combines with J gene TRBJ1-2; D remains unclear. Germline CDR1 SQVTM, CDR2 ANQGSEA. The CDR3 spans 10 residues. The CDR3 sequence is CRVGNYGYTF. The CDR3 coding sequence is TGCCGCGTCGGAAACTATGGCTACACCTTC.

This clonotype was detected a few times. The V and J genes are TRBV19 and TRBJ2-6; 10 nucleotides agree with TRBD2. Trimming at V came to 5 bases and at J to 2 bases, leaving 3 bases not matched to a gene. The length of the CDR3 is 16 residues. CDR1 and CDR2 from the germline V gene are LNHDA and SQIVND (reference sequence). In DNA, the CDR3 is TGTGCCAGTAGTCGGCTAGCGGGGGCTGGGGCCAACGTCCTGACTTTC. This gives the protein CASSRLAGAGANVLTF.